This T cell receptor beta chain derives from a study of metastatic and nonmetastatic thyroid tumors (dated by TCRdb to the early 2020s). At the level of the whole study: For patients with malignant and with benign thyroid disease, the researchers compared repertoires between peripheral blood samples and tumor or nodule tissue samples. On the study overall, not on this receptor specifically: In both blood and tumor samples, malignant tumors were reported to have significantly higher TCR beta diversity than benign nodules.

From the germline V gene (reference sequence), CDR1 is LGHDT and CDR2 is YNNKEL. V loses 4 bases at its end and J loses 1 base; junction bases beyond the gene matches: 2. CDR3 length: 16 amino acids, cysteine to phenylalanine. Just the 48-base CDR3 DNA is kept, in frame starting at base 1. Libraries were prepared through PCR. This sample was sequenced with an Illumina HiSeq 4000. High-throughput sequencing was used to profile the TCR beta-chain CDR3 region of every patient. Per the source publication's procedure: CDR3 differences across clinicopathological groups were used to build a classifier for discriminating distant-metastatic papillary thyroid cancer patients. The Shannon index was used to assess repertoire diversity, and the Morisita-Horn index was used to assess tumor-blood repertoire similarity. TCRdb trimmed the raw reads at Q25, called clones with MiXCR and kept productive beta chains. What appears here as the V and J calls and clone size reflects TCRdb's work, not the paper's. In this sample the table shows 20,000 to 25,000 clones, roughly 10% of which occur a single time. The top ten clones comprise approximately 8.1% of the sample.

No treatment had been received by any patient before thyroid surgery. Using T-cell receptor beta sequencing, the study looked back at clinical samples from patients collected from about 2012 to 2018. This clone was seen only a few times. This clone's antigen is unknown. Base qualities are not at hand, and no much larger clone is one base apart. The rearrangement combines TRBV3-1 with TRBJ2-2, and TRBD1 matches 11 of the central bases. Material: blood. This TCR derives from a female donor with papillary thyroid cancer or a benign thyroid nodule (not recorded which). Some clones in this sample may be carry-over from other donors' samples. The CDR3 is CASSLGQGGNTGELFF. The nucleotides read TGTGCCAGCAGCCTGGGACAGGGGGGGAACACCGGGGAGCTGTTTTTT.